One sample yielded the 31 T cell receptor beta chains listed below, sequenced in a study of blood T cells in healthy people across ages. It was with a sample-barcoded 5' primer and a J-beta primer mix that a second PCR of roughly 6 to 12 cycles was run. Each CDR3 protein is one row after TCRdb ran MiXCR on the 5' RACE reads. The sample contains 600,000 or so distinct CDR3 sequences, about 28% of which appear only once. The specimen was blood. These receptors were taken from a woman aged 80 or older in good health.

This clonotype was observed many times. The chain joins TRBV29-1 to TRBJ2-3; TRBD2 matches 12 bases. The CDR3 spans 16 residues. CDR1 is SQVTM and CDR2 is ANQGSEA in the germline V gene. V was pared by 2 bases and J by 0 bases, with 3 bases of the junction left unmatched. Written as DNA, the CDR3 is TGCAGCGTTGAACTAGCGGGGGGGCCGAGCACAGATACGCAGTATTTT. Its translation is CSVELAGGPSTDTQYF.

This clonotype occurred many times. V gene TRBV29-1 combines with J gene TRBJ1-1; D may be TRBD1 (6 bases). Germline values: CDR1 SQVTM, CDR2 ANQGSEA. V was clipped by 5 bases and J by 1 base, with 11 bases between them. The CDR3 has 13 residues. The CDR3 is CSVKGQPNTEAFF. CDR3 DNA sequence: TGCAGCGTTAAAGGACAGCCGAACACTGAAGCTTTCTTT.

This clonotype was found many times. As DNA, the CDR3 is TGCAGCGTAGGGGACACCCAGCGGACCGGGGAGCTGTTTTTT. Its translation is CSVGDTQRTGELFF. The rearrangement joins TRBV29-1 to TRBJ2-2, with D possibly being TRBD1 (6 bases). Trimming left V 6 bases short and J 5 bases short, with 16 bases between. CDR3 length: 14 residues. The germline V gene has CDR1 SQVTM and CDR2 ANQGSEA.

This clonotype came up many times. V gene TRBV3-1 combines with J gene TRBJ2-3, with D perhaps TRBD2 (5 bases). The CDR3 runs 14 residues. Germline CDR1 and CDR2: LGHDT and YNNKEL (reference sequence). V lost 1 base to trimming and J lost 3 bases, with 8 bases between them. The CDR3 DNA sequence: TGTGCCAGCAGCCAAGCGAGGGCAACAGATACGCAGTATTTT. This encodes CASSQARATDTQYF.

The CDR3 loop is CASSPRRAEAFF. Here the CDR3 DNA reads TGTGCCAGCAGCCCCCGGCGCGCAGAAGCTTTCTTT. The chain is built from TRBV7-2 and TRBJ1-1; D is uncertain. V shed 5 bases and J shed 8 bases, with 12 bases lying between them. Germline lookup yields CDR1 SGHTA and CDR2 FQGNSA. The CDR3 sequence is 12 residues long.

This clonotype was observed at least ten times. The gene calls are TRBV2 and TRBJ1-5; 8 bases align to TRBD1. The germline gives CDR1 SNHLY, CDR2 FYNNEI. The V segment lost 6 bases and the J segment 0 bases; nucleotides outside the gene matches: 4. The CDR3 contains 15 residues. In DNA, the CDR3 is TGTGCCAGCAGCGCGGACAGGGTTAGCAATCAGCCCCAGCATTTT. It codes for CASSADRVSNQPQHF.

This clonotype was recorded at least ten times. This chain links TRBV7-2 with TRBJ2-3, with D perhaps matching TRBD1 (5 bases). Deletions cut 1 base from V and 5 bases from J, with 13 bases between. CDR1 is SGHTA and CDR2 is FQGNSA in the germline V gene. This CDR3 has 15 amino acids. CDR3 loop: CASSLGQGSLDTQYF. CDR3 bases: TGTGCCAGCAGCTTAGGGCAGGGCTCGTTAGATACGCAGTATTTT.

Ten or more counts support this clonotype. The chain is built from TRBV6-1 and TRBJ2-1, with D perhaps matching TRBD1 (6 bases). The V gene's germline CDR1 is MNHNS and CDR2 SASEGT. The V end was cut by 4 bases, the J end by 4 bases, with 17 bases between. The CDR3 runs to 16 residues. CDR3 sequence: CASSVQARGHYNEQFF. CDR3 bases: TGTGCCAGCAGTGTCCAGGCTCGGGGACATTACAATGAGCAGTTCTTC.

V usage is TRBV7-2 and J usage is TRBJ1-4; 10 bases are a match to TRBD1. CDR1 and CDR2 from the germline V gene are SGHTA and FQGNSA. The V segment lost 4 bases and the J segment 5 bases; nucleotides outside the gene matches: 1. This CDR3 spans 14 amino acids. CDR3 protein: CASSWDRGNEKLFF. The CDR3 coding sequence is TGTGCCAGCAGCTGGGACAGGGGCAATGAAAAACTGTTTTTT.

About this clonotype itself: Given a much more abundant clone one base away, this may be a read error. The gene calls are TRBV29-1 and TRBJ2-3, with 12 bases lining up with TRBD2. V lost 4 bases, J lost 8 bases, and 4 bases stayed unmatched. Germline values: CDR1 SQVTM, CDR2 ANQGSEA. This CDR3 is built from 13 residues. CDR3 in DNA: TGCAGCGTTGGGACTAGCGGGGTAGGTACGCAGTATTTT. It is translated as CSVGTSGVGTQYF.

In its sample, this clonotype was seen many times. The J gene is TRBJ2-7, the V gene TRBV5-1; TRBD2 matches 7 bases. Trimming took 0 bases from V and 0 from J; bases not matched to a gene: 12. The CDR3 is made up of 18 amino acids. Germline CDR1 and CDR2: SGHRS and YFSETQ. Written as DNA, the CDR3 is TGCGCCAGCAGCTTGGTAGGACTCTCAGCGGGGTCCTCCTACGAGCAGTACTTC. Protein: CASSLVGLSAGSSYEQYF.

Only a few counts were recorded for this clonotype. One base away lies a much larger clone, so this may be a sequencing read error. The V call is TRBV12-3 or TRBV12-4, the J call TRBJ2-5, with D tentatively TRBD1 or TRBD2 (5 bases each). Deletions cut 3 bases from V and 4 bases from J, with 12 bases between. The CDR3 is made up of 14 amino acids. The CDR3 DNA follows: TGTGCCAGCAGTTTCGGACTCAGGGCAGAGACCCAGTACTTC. Amino acid sequence: CASSFGLRAETQYF.

CDR3 loop: CASSLSFRGGDSEQFF. The CDR3 nucleotides read TGTGCCAGCAGCTTATCCTTCCGTGGCGGGGACAGTGAGCAGTTCTTC. The V call is TRBV7-9, the J call TRBJ2-1; D perhaps matches TRBD1 (7 bases). CDR1 is SEHNR and CDR2 is FQNEAQ in the germline V gene (reference sequence). The CDR3 is 16 amino acids. Trimming left V 2 bases short and J 9 bases short, with 20 bases between.

The chain uses TRBV18 and TRBJ1-1; D not certain. The CDR3 runs to 15 residues. Germline V gene sequence: CDR1 KGHSH, CDR2 LQKENI. V gave up 1 base and J gave up 4 bases, with 13 bases separating them. The CDR3, as DNA: TGTGCCAGCTCACCACAGGGAGGGCAAGCCACTGAAGCTTTCTTT. It specifies CASSPQGGQATEAFF.

On this clonotype itself: A much larger clone differs by one base, so this may be a read error. V and J are TRBV20-1 and TRBJ2-5; the D gene could be TRBD1 or TRBD2 (5 bases each). CDR1 DFQATT and CDR2 SNEGSKA come from the germline V gene (reference sequence). The length of the CDR3 is 13 residues. Trimming took off 6 bases at V and 1 base at J, with 12 bases between the two ends. CDR3 bases: TGCAGTGCGATGCAGGGAGTCCAAGAGACCCAGTACTTC. Translated, it gives CSAMQGVQETQYF.

There are a few counts of this clonotype. J is TRBJ2-2 and V is TRBV3-1, with 7 bases matching TRBD2. Germline V gene lookup returns CDR1 LGHDT and CDR2 YNNKEL (reference sequence). This CDR3 region has 12 residues. V trimming: 0 bases; J trimming: 15 bases; junction bases outside the gene matches: 4. DNA for the CDR3: TGTGCCAGCAGCCAAGATGGGAGGGGTTTGTTTTTT. Translating gives CASSQDGRGLFF.

This clonotype was detected a few times. The chain couples TRBV7-2 to TRBJ1-1, with a tentative D call TRBD1 (5 bases). The ends were cut back, 4 bases at V and 8 bases at J, with 11 bases in the middle. Germline CDR1 is SGHTA and CDR2 is FQGNSA. The CDR3 is 12 residues long. The CDR3 is CASSYGTVEAFF. The CDR3, as DNA: TGTGCCAGCAGCTACGGGACGGTAGAAGCTTTCTTT.

This clonotype came up many times. V gene TRBV5-4 combines with J gene TRBJ1-1; 10 nucleotides match TRBD1. Germline V lookup: CDR1 SGHNT, CDR2 YYREEE (reference sequence). V was pared by 4 bases and J by 4 bases, with 4 bases of the junction left unmatched. The CDR3 totals 14 residues. Written as DNA, the CDR3 is TGTGCCAGCAGCCCGGGACAGGGGACCACTGAAGCTTTCTTT. Protein product: CASSPGQGTTEAFF.

This clonotype is a singleton in its sample. The chain employs TRBV6-2 or TRBV6-3 and TRBJ2-5; 14 nucleotides agree with TRBD2. Germline CDR1 reads MNHEY; CDR2 reads SVGEGT. This CDR3 has 18 residues. The V and J ends lost 6 bases and 1 base, in that order; junction bases with no gene match: 10. The CDR3 nucleotides read TGTGCCAGCAGCCCCAGACTAGCGGGGGGGCGAGCCCAAGAGACCCAGTACTTC. This codes for CASSPRLAGGRAQETQYF.

This clonotype was counted a few times. The V and J genes are TRBV6-1 and TRBJ1-5; D call uncertain. Per the germline V gene, CDR1 is MNHNS and CDR2 is SASEGT. V was shortened by 4 bases and J by 4 bases, with 11 bases between the two germline ends. This CDR3 is 14 amino acids long. The CDR3 spells CASSALGRNQPQHF. The CDR3 DNA reads TGTGCCAGCAGTGCCCTGGGAAGAAATCAGCCCCAGCATTTT.

The V gene is TRBV20-1, the J gene TRBJ2-4; tentative D call: TRBD2 (5 bases). The J call may not be correct, given that the DNA end is closer to TRBJ2-7. Looked up from germline, CDR1 is DFQATT and CDR2 is SNEGSKA (reference sequence). The CDR3 spans 18 residues. The CDR3 DNA follows: TGCAGTGCTAGGCCCGAGACATCGGCCTCGGGGTTTCTATACGAGCAGTACTTC. This gives the protein CSARPETSASGFLYEQYF.

This clonotype came up a few times. The gene calls are TRBV12-3 or TRBV12-4 and TRBJ1-3; D perhaps matches TRBD1 (6 bases). The CDR3 sequence is 16 residues long. V was shortened by 1 base and J by 3 bases, with 13 bases between the two germline ends. CDR3 residues: CASSLGRTVGGNTIYF. The CDR3 DNA sequence: TGTGCCAGCAGTTTAGGCCGGACAGTCGGTGGAAACACCATATATTTT.

V is TRBV20-1 and J is TRBJ2-7, with 12 bases lining up with TRBD1. The CDR3 contains 13 residues. Per germline, CDR1 DFQATT and CDR2 SNEGSKA (reference sequence). Trimming took 3 bases from V and 9 from J; bases not matched to a gene: 6. The CDR3 reads CSARGDRGPVQYF. The CDR3 DNA sequence: TGCAGTGCTAGGGGGGACAGGGGGCCCGTGCAGTACTTC.

The chain recombines TRBV5-1 with TRBJ1-2; the match to TRBD1 covers 7 bases. Germline values: CDR1 SGHRS, CDR2 YFSETQ. The CDR3 runs to 14 residues. The V segment lost 4 bases and the J segment 0 bases; nucleotides outside the gene matches: 3. The CDR3 sequence: CASSQGVANYGYTF. For the CDR3, the DNA is TGCGCCAGCAGCCAGGGGGTAGCTAACTATGGCTACACCTTC.

This clonotype has a handful of counts. The chain is built from TRBV29-1 and TRBJ2-3; no firm D call. Looked up from germline, CDR1 is SQVTM and CDR2 is ANQGSEA. V lost 0 bases to trimming and J lost 12 bases, with 13 bases between them. The CDR3 consists of 12 residues. CDR3 nucleotide sequence: TGCAGCGTTGAAGAAGTGGGTAGGAATCAGTATTTT. Translation: CSVEEVGRNQYF.

This clonotype was picked up many times. The chain couples TRBV7-9 to TRBJ2-1; 9 bases fit TRBD1. Germline trimming cut 6 bases from V and 8 bases from J; bases unmatched to any gene: 23. CDR3 length equals 19 residues. CDR1 and CDR2 (germline): SEHNR, FQNEAQ (reference sequence). CDR3: CASSDPPDRGERARDEQFF. The CDR3 DNA reads TGTGCCAGCAGTGACCCCCCGGACAGGGGTGAGAGGGCCCGGGATGAGCAGTTCTTC.

This clonotype has ten or more counts. The chain is built from TRBV12-3 or TRBV12-4 and TRBJ1-2, with 7 bases identical to TRBD1. Unmatched junction bases numbered 16, after V lost 5 bases and J lost 1 base. The CDR3 is 18 residues long. CDR3 residues: CASSPGGTAGRFNYGYTF. In DNA form, the CDR3 reads TGTGCCAGCAGTCCCGGCGGGACAGCGGGACGTTTTAACTATGGCTACACCTTC.

In its sample, this clonotype was seen a few times. The rearrangement joins TRBV15 to TRBJ2-7; D is tentatively TRBD1 or TRBD2 (5 bases each). Germline lookup yields CDR1 LNHNV and CDR2 YYDKDF (reference sequence). The CDR3 is made up of 13 amino acids. Trimming removed 8 bases at V and 10 bases at J, with 21 bases between. CDR3 sequence (DNA): TGTGCCACCGGGGGACGGCTCCAAGAGACTCAGTACTTC. Translated: CATGGRLQETQYF.

On this clonotype: A read error may be the cause here, since a much bigger clone is one base away. This chain links TRBV7-2 with TRBJ2-7, with 9 nucleotides matching TRBD1. Germline V gene sequence: CDR1 SGHTA, CDR2 FQGNSA. The CDR3 is 15 residues long. Here the CDR3 DNA reads TGTGCCGGCAGCTTACGGGGACAGGGCTCCTACGAGCAGTACTTC. The encoded protein is CAGSLRGQGSYEQYF.

This clonotype was observed at least ten times. The chain has TRBV12-3 or TRBV12-4 and TRBJ1-5, with 10 bases matching TRBD1. V lost 3 bases, J lost 5 bases, and 22 bases stayed unmatched. The CDR3 is 21 amino acids. As DNA, the CDR3 is TGTGCCAGCAGTTTTCGGCCCATCCCGACAGGGGGCGTTACAAGGTATCAGCCCCAGCATTTT. Protein: CASSFRPIPTGGVTRYQPQHF.

Many counts were recorded for this clonotype. This chain uses TRBV4-1 with TRBJ1-4; perhaps TRBD1 as D (6 bases). Germline CDR1 reads MGHRA; CDR2 reads YSYEKL. V dropped 0 bases and J dropped 2 bases, with 13 bases sitting between them. The CDR3 sequence is 17 residues long. For the CDR3, the DNA is TGCGCCAGCAGCCAAGAAAGGGACACAAGCACTAATGAAAAACTGTTTTTT. This translates into CASSQERDTSTNEKLFF.